This TCR beta chain was sequenced for a study of cytomegalovirus exposure and HLA in healthy donors. Study observations and caveats: The availability of immune exposure information extended only to CMV serostatus.

V was trimmed by 4 bases and J by 11 bases, leaving 17 bases between them. The CDR3 runs 14 residues. Germline V gene data show CDR1 as SGHTA and CDR2 as FQGNSA. Turning to this clone: Its cognate antigen is unknown.

The study ran its PCR with 60 Vbeta and 13 Jbeta primers. Generated by immunoSEQ multiplex PCR, the TCRdb table keeps only in-frame clones and is missing some. Of some 130,000 clones in the sample, 80% were seen once. The sequenced sample was PBMCs. This TCR came from a man younger than 40 in good health and CMV-seronegative. This chain links TRBV7-2 with TRBJ1-4; D may be TRBD1 (6 bases). This chain's CDR3 is CASSSGRGQGKLFF. CDR3 sequence (DNA): TGTGCCAGCAGCTCCGGTAGAGGGCAGGGGAAACTGTTTTTT.